This T cell receptor (beta chain) originates from a study of human T cells and chemical hapten exposure. Study background: Diphenylcyclopropenone was applied weekly to patients' scalps across the roughly 23-week study. Patients, largely female, had alopecia areata, totalis or universalis.

V shed 0 bases and J shed 3 bases, with 7 bases lying between them. CDR1 is SGHRS and CDR2 is YFSETQ in the germline V gene. The CDR3 has 14 residues. One entry per CDR3 protein, called by TCRdb with MiXCR from the RACE reads. The sample lists about 94,000 distinct CDR3 sequences; over 7.5% were seen once. Specified time point: patch test 2, 6 weeks after DPC sensitization. Treatment of the sample: therapeutic diphenylcyclopropenone sensitization with weekly scalp DPC. This receptor was obtained from a woman aged 40 to 50 with alopecia areata. Some clones in this sample may be carry-over from other donors' samples. The input for sequencing was whole blood, taken in connection with sensitization to the hapten diphenylcyclopropenone (DPC). V and J are TRBV5-1 and TRBJ2-1; D is unclear. CDR3 sequence: CASSLDSVYNEQFF. The CDR3 DNA sequence: TGCGCCAGCAGCTTGGACAGCGTCTACAATGAGCAGTTCTTC.